This TCR beta chain was documented in a study of CXCR3-negative and CXCR3-positive naive CD8 T cells. Study summary: Per-library TRB read counts averaged about 1.5 +/- 0.3 million, adding up to approximately 130 million in total.

As for this clonotype: As yet, its antigen is unknown.

CD8+ T cell subsets were each sorted in triplicate, 300,000 to 350,000 cells apiece. Naive CD8+ T cells carried a CD45RO-CCR7+CD27+CD95- phenotype. The CDR3 length is 16 residues. Through 5' RACE with UMI labels, the TRB cDNA libraries were prepared. TCRdb re-analyzed the 5' RACE reads; it lists each CDR3 protein once, without DNA. The specimen's table records tens of thousands of distinct CDR3 sequences. Study findings and constraints: Relative to CXCR3-negative naive cells, CXCR3-positive naive cells had more hydrophobic TRB CDR3s.

Sequencing was carried out using naive CXCR3+ CD8+ T cells from blood. Subset described: CD45RO-CCR7+CD27+CD95- naive CD8+ T cells expressing CXCR3 (TNR3+). This sequence joins TRBV23-1 and TRBJ1-2. TRBV23-1 is an ORF, and what it does is uncertain. This clonotype was sampled from a human donor in good health. Some clones in this sample may be carry-over from other donors' samples. The CDR3 loop is CASSQSAATAYYGYTF.